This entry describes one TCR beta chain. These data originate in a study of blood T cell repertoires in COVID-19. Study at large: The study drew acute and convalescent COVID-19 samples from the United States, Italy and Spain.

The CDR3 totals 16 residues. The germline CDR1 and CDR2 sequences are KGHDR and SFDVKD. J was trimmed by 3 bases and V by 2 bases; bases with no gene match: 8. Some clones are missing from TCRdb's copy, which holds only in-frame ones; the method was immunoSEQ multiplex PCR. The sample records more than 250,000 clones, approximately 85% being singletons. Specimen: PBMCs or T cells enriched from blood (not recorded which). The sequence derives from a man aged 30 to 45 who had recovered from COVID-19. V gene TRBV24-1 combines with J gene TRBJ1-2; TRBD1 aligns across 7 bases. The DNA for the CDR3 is TGTGCCACCAGTGATTCCGGGACAGAGGGCGACTATGGCTACACCTTC. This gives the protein CATSDSGTEGDYGYTF.